The 20 T cell receptor beta chains in this list originate from one sample, sequenced in a study of T cell responses to AZD1222 COVID-19 vaccine. Here immunoSEQ multiplex PCR was the method, and the copy in TCRdb shows in-frame clones only, minus some. This repertoire shows 96,000 or so clones, around 90% found once; its top ten account for about 26%. The material was peripheral blood, obtained on day 0 of AZD1222 vaccination. These receptors were obtained from an adult in good health.

V and J are TRBV7-3 and TRBJ2-6; no firm D call. The length of the CDR3 is 16 residues. Trimming stripped 5 bases from V and 0 bases from J, with 11 bases between. Germline V lookup: CDR1 SGHTA, CDR2 FQGTGA. For the CDR3, the DNA is TGTGCCAGCAGCAACCGACTCCACTCTGGGGCCAACGTCCTGACTTTC. Translating it yields CASSNRLHSGANVLTF. Full variable domain (outside the CDR3, taken from reference TRBV7-3 and TRBJ2-6): GAGVSQTPSNKVTEKGKYVELRCDPISGHTALYWYRQSLGQGPEFLIYFQGTGAADDSGLPNDRFFAVRPEGSVSTLKIQRTERGDSAVYLCASSNRLHSGANVLTFGAGSRLTVL.

The chain joins TRBV27 to TRBJ2-7; a weak D match, TRBD1 (5 bases). The CDR3 is made up of 13 amino acids. CDR1 and CDR2 from the germline V gene are MNHEY and SMNVEV (reference sequence). Trimming took 7 bases from V and 1 from J, leaving 11 bases between them. CDR3 coding DNA: TGTGCCAGCATTTCCGCAGGGTCCTACGAGCAGTACTTC. Its protein product is CASISAGSYEQYF.

Here the CDR3 reads CASSLPPGNTIYF. The CDR3 region has the DNA TGTGCCAGCAGCTTACCCCCCGGAAACACCATATATTTT. The J gene is TRBJ1-3, the V gene TRBV7-2; D call uncertain. V was pared by 2 bases and J by 4 bases, with 6 bases between. This CDR3 region has 13 residues. Germline V lookup: CDR1 SGHTA, CDR2 FQGNSA.

The rearrangement uses TRBV7-8 and TRBJ2-1; 10 nucleotides agree with TRBD1. V was clipped by 5 bases and J by 5 bases; unmatched bases: 12. Germline V gene sequence: CDR1 SGHVS, CDR2 FQNEAQ. This CDR3 spans 17 amino acids. The CDR3 nucleotides read TGTGCCAGCAGCCCGGGACAGGGGTTGGGGGCAAACAATGAGCAGTTCTTC. Amino acid sequence: CASSPGQGLGANNEQFF.

The CDR3 DNA sequence: TGTGCCAGCAGCGTATCAGGGCCCGATAATTCACCCCTCCACTTT. Protein: CASSVSGPDNSPLHF. This chain joins TRBV9 and TRBJ1-6; tentatively, D is TRBD1 (5 bases). Germline V gives CDR1 SGDLS, CDR2 YYNGEE. The CDR3 consists of 15 residues. V was trimmed by 1 base and J by 5 bases, leaving 10 bases between them.

The J gene is TRBJ2-3, the V gene TRBV7-3; TRBD2 matches at 11 bases. Unmatched junction bases numbered 6, after V lost 3 bases and J lost 4 bases. This CDR3 comprises 16 residues. Germline CDR1 is SGHTA and CDR2 is FQGTGA. Here the CDR3 DNA reads TGTGCCAGCAGCTTTATAGCGGGAGGGCCAGCAGATACGCAGTATTTT. As protein: CASSFIAGGPADTQYF.

The chain recombines TRBV7-2 with TRBJ1-3; 8 bases match TRBD1. Germline trimming cut 1 base from V and 3 bases from J; bases unmatched to any gene: 11. CDR3 length: 18 residues. CDR1 SGHTA and CDR2 FQGNSA come from the germline V gene. The chain's CDR3 is CASSLEAGGSNVGNTIYF. CDR3 nucleotides: TGTGCCAGCAGCTTAGAGGCAGGGGGCTCAAACGTTGGAAACACCATATATTTT.

The V call is TRBV11-2, the J call TRBJ1-4; possible D gene TRBD1, 5 bases. Germline lookup yields CDR1 SGHAT and CDR2 FQNNGV. Trimming shortened V by 1 base and J by 7 bases, and 10 bases separated the two germline ends. The CDR3 has 14 residues. CDR3 region: CASSLGQGGEKLFF. CDR3 DNA: TGTGCCAGCAGCTTAGGGCAGGGTGGTGAAAAACTGTTTTTT.

A few counts support this clone. The chain joins TRBV4-3 to TRBJ1-2; D is ambiguous. Germline assignment: CDR1 LGHNA and CDR2 YSLEER. V shed 0 bases and J shed 2 bases, with 4 bases lying between them. The CDR3 covers 13 residues. The CDR3: CASSQEGNYGYTF. Written as DNA, the CDR3 is TGCGCCAGCAGCCAAGAGGGGAACTATGGCTACACCTTC.

The gene calls are TRBV16 and TRBJ2-1; 11 bases are shared with TRBD2. CDR1 and CDR2 (germline): KGHSY, FQNENV. The CDR3 sequence is 15 residues long. V was pared by 4 bases and J by 5 bases, with 4 bases of the junction left unmatched. CDR3 in DNA: TGTGCCAGCAGCCCCGGACTAGCGGGTAACAATGAGCAGTTCTTC. Amino acids: CASSPGLAGNNEQFF.

This rearrangement joins TRBV20-1 to TRBJ2-1, with 12 bases identical to TRBD2. With V trimmed by 3 bases and J by 2 bases, 11 bases remained unmatched. This CDR3 comprises 18 residues. Looked up from germline, CDR1 is DFQATT and CDR2 is SNEGSKA (reference sequence). The CDR3 DNA reads as TGCAGTGCTAGTCGTGAGACTAGCGGGAGTGGTCCCTACAATGAGCAGTTCTTC. Translating gives CSASRETSGSGPYNEQFF.

This chain links TRBV24-1 with TRBJ2-1, with TRBD1 matching over 7 bases. Germline loops: CDR1 KGHDR, CDR2 SFDVKD. The CDR3 is made up of 16 amino acids. Trimming took 3 bases from V and 4 from J; bases not matched to a gene: 8. CDR3 nucleotides: TGTGCCACCAGTGATCCCCCGGGACAGAAATACAATGAGCAGTTCTTC. This translates into CATSDPPGQKYNEQFF.

V and J are TRBV28 and TRBJ1-3; a weak D match, TRBD1 (6 bases). V lost 3 bases, J lost 6 bases, and 6 bases lay in between. This CDR3 is built from 12 residues. Germline CDR1 reads MDHEN; CDR2 reads SYDVKM. The CDR3: CASSLGANTIYF. The CDR3 bases are TGTGCCAGCAGTTTGGGGGCAAACACCATATATTTT.

The V gene is TRBV13, the J gene TRBJ1-4; D might be TRBD1 (5 bases). V was cut by 0 bases and J by 7 bases, with 15 bases left in between. CDR3 length equals 16 residues. Germline CDR1 and CDR2: PRHDT and FYEKMQ (reference sequence). Here the CDR3 DNA reads TGTGCCAGCAGCTTAGGCGTGGTGGGGGACGTTGAAAAACTGTTTTTT. It codes for CASSLGVVGDVEKLFF.

The chain couples TRBV5-5 to TRBJ2-7; 7 bases map to TRBD1. CDR3 length: 15 amino acids. Germline CDR1 SGHKS, CDR2 YYEKEE (reference sequence). V lost 3 bases to trimming and J lost 3 bases; unmatched junction nucleotides: 9. The DNA of the CDR3 is TGTGCCAGCAGCTGGCTGAACAGGGGATTCTACGAGCAGTACTTC. As protein: CASSWLNRGFYEQYF.

The chain links TRBV6-5 to TRBJ2-7; 7 bases map to TRBD2. The V and J ends lost 4 bases and 2 bases, in that order; junction bases with no gene match: 5. Looked up from germline, CDR1 is MNHEY and CDR2 is SVGAGI. The CDR3 sequence is 14 residues long. The CDR3 DNA is TGTGCCAGCAGTTCGCCTAGCGGAACCTACGAGCAGTACTTC. Translated: CASSSPSGTYEQYF.

Only a few counts were recorded for this clone. CDR3 coding DNA: TGCGCCAGCAGCTTGGTCGGGACTAGCTCCAATGAGCAGTTCTTC. Residues: CASSLVGTSSNEQFF. This rearrangement joins TRBV5-1 to TRBJ2-1; 9 bases are a match to TRBD2. There are 15 residues in the CDR3. The V segment lost 0 bases and the J segment 6 bases; nucleotides outside the gene matches: 4. Germline CDR1 reads SGHRS; CDR2 reads YFSETQ.

V and J are TRBV19 and TRBJ2-2; 10 nucleotides line up with TRBD2. This CDR3 comprises 15 residues. Germline V gene lookup returns CDR1 LNHDA and CDR2 SQIVND (reference sequence). J lost 5 bases, V lost 8 bases, and 8 bases had no gene match. CDR3 amino acids: CASQGGSGRTGELFF. CDR3 DNA sequence: TGTGCCAGTCAAGGGGGTAGCGGGAGGACCGGGGAGCTGTTTTTT.

V is TRBV18 and J is TRBJ2-5; no definite D call. CDR3 length: 13 amino acids. The germline V gene has CDR1 KGHSH and CDR2 LQKENI. V shed 3 bases and J shed 5 bases, with 10 bases lying between them. CDR3 region: CASSPPERETQYF. The CDR3 DNA reads TGTGCCAGCTCACCCCCAGAGAGGGAGACCCAGTACTTC.

J is TRBJ1-4 and V is TRBV2; 8 bases agree with TRBD1. After removal of 4 bases from V and 0 bases from J, the junction contained 7 bases not matched to a gene. The CDR3 loop spans 17 amino acids. Per the germline V gene, CDR1 is SNHLY and CDR2 is FYNNEI. The CDR3 DNA follows: TGTGCCAGCAGTGGAAGGGACAGGCCCGCAACTAATGAAAAACTGTTTTTT. Its protein product is CASSGRDRPATNEKLFF.